Below, 10 T cell receptor beta chains from the same sample are listed, as sequenced in a study of blood T cell repertoires in COVID-19 (TCRdb year 2020). Receptors were amplified or captured by the immunoSEQ multiplex PCR assay. In TCRdb, the immuneACCESS table is reduced to in-frame sequences with V and J assigned. These tables do not hold every clone; where another copy was compared, an unresolved V gene accounts for under half, and the others remain unexplained. This sample is represented by 170,000 or so clones; about 86% of them were singletons. The biggest ten clones account for approximately 7% of the sample. The source material was peripheral blood. All receptors come from a man aged 50-60 years with active or convalescent COVID-19.

This clone was seen once. The rearrangement links TRBV9 to TRBJ1-1; 7 positions match TRBD1. The germline V gene has CDR1 SGDLS and CDR2 YYNGEE. This CDR3 contains 15 residues. The junction had 4 bases not matched to a gene; V was cut back by 1 base and J by 1 base. The CDR3: CASSVRGTANTEAFF. The CDR3 coding sequence is TGTGCCAGCAGCGTACGGGGGACAGCGAACACTGAAGCTTTCTTT.

The V call is TRBV11-2, the J call TRBJ2-1; 9 bases line up with TRBD2. CDR3 length: 15 residues. Losses at the gene ends were 5 bases for V and 6 bases for J; bases not matched to a gene: 8. CDR1 is SGHAT, CDR2 FQNNGV, per germline. CDR3: CASSLRLAETNEQFF. CDR3 in DNA: TGTGCCAGCAGCCTGAGACTAGCGGAAACCAATGAGCAGTTCTTC.

This chain joins TRBV7-2 and TRBJ2-5; a weak D match, TRBD2 (5 bases). The V gene's germline CDR1 is SGHTA and CDR2 FQGNSA. Trimming took 8 bases from V and 5 from J, leaving 15 bases between them. This CDR3 is 13 amino acids long. DNA of the CDR3: TGTGCCAGCCTTCGGGGAAGGGAGGAGACCCAGTACTTC. Its protein is CASLRGREETQYF.

This chain joins TRBV27 and TRBJ1-2; no definite D call. The CDR3 is 17 amino acids. Germline loops: CDR1 MNHEY, CDR2 SMNVEV (reference sequence). Trimming took off 1 base at V and 2 bases at J, with 17 bases between the two ends. CDR3 amino acids: CASSLFSVAGVNYGYTF. In nucleotides, the CDR3 is TGTGCCAGCAGTTTATTTTCGGTCGCAGGTGTAAACTATGGCTACACCTTC.

V gene TRBV24-1 combines with J gene TRBJ2-5, with 7 bases matching TRBD1. The germline V gene has CDR1 KGHDR and CDR2 SFDVKD. CDR3 length equals 15 residues. Trimming removed 3 bases from V and 5 bases from J; junction bases left unmatched: 8. CDR3 sequence: CATSDPGQAGETQYF. The CDR3 DNA is TGTGCCACCAGTGATCCTGGACAGGCCGGGGAGACCCAGTACTTC.

The V call is TRBV4-3, the J call TRBJ1-2; 9 bases line up with TRBD1. With 0 bases clipped from V and 4 bases from J, the junction kept 3 bases outside the gene matches. Germline assignment: CDR1 LGHNA and CDR2 YSLEER. The length of the CDR3 is 15 residues. Here the CDR3 reads CASSQDQTGGYGYTF. DNA of the CDR3: TGCGCCAGCAGCCAAGACCAGACAGGGGGCTATGGCTACACCTTC.

In its sample, this clone was seen once. The chain recombines TRBV29-1 with TRBJ1-4; D uncertain. The CDR3 is 11 amino acids. In germline, CDR1 is SQVTM, CDR2 ANQGSEA. The germline V and J ends were trimmed by 4 bases and 4 bases, with 4 bases remaining between them. The CDR3: CSVVFNEKLFF. Written as DNA, the CDR3 is TGCAGCGTTGTCTTTAATGAAAAACTGTTTTTT.

The genes are TRBV29-1 and TRBJ2-1; 10 bases agree with TRBD2. The CDR3 runs 16 residues. V shed 7 bases, J shed 0 bases, and the junction held 9 bases outside the gene matches. CDR1 SQVTM and CDR2 ANQGSEA come from the germline V gene. The CDR3 sequence is CSATLAGPSSYNEQFF. The CDR3 DNA is TGCAGCGCAACACTAGCGGGACCTAGCTCCTACAATGAGCAGTTCTTC.

This clone was counted a single time. The chain combines TRBV3-1 (or the pseudogene TRBV3-2) with TRBJ1-1, with a weak D call TRBD1 (6 bases). Deletions cut 5 bases from V and 0 bases from J, with 10 bases between. The CDR3 extends over 14 amino acids. The germline CDR1 and CDR2 sequences are LGHDT and YNNKEL (reference sequence). DNA for the CDR3: TGTGCCAGCAGCTACAGGGCACTGAACACTGAAGCTTTCTTT. Its translation is CASSYRALNTEAFF.

CDR3 coding DNA: TGTGCCAGCAGCCACGGACTAGTCAGCAACACCGGGGAGCTGTTTTTT. Protein: CASSHGLVSNTGELFF. The V gene is TRBV4-2, the J gene TRBJ2-2; 7 nucleotides line up with TRBD2. The germline gives CDR1 LGHNA, CDR2 YNFKEQ. Trimming cost V 3 bases and J 2 bases; bases outside gene matches: 6. The CDR3 is made up of 16 amino acids.